A selection of T cell receptor beta chains follows, all from one sample in a study of blood T cell repertoires in COVID-19. The protocol was immunoSEQ multiplex PCR, while the TCRdb copy is restricted to in-frame clones and leaves out a portion. The sample holds roughly 250,000 clones, roughly 88% seen once. Sequencing was performed on peripheral blood. Receptors were obtained from a woman aged 40 to 55 who had recovered from COVID-19. The CDR3 runs from the conserved cysteine through the conserved F or W. A D gene is named only where the DNA matches it firmly. For some rows the clone size is stated as once, few or many, or as a class when expanded; others skip it.

d_call j_call clone_size v_call cdr3_nt cdr3_aa
TRBD2 TRBJ2-7 . TRBV4-1 TGCGCCAGCAGCCAAGAACTAGCGGGAGGGTCCTACGAGCAGTACTTC CASSQELAGGSYEQYF
TRBD1 TRBJ1-5 . TRBV3-1/TRBV3-2 TGTGCCAGCAGCCCACAGGGGGTGGGCAGCAATCAGCCCCAGCATTTT CASSPQGVGSNQPQHF
TRBD2 TRBJ2-2 once TRBV5-1 TGCGCCAGCAGCTTGTGGACTAGCGGTAACACCGGGGAGCTGTTTTTT CASSLWTSGNTGELFF
TRBD1 TRBJ1-5 . TRBV28 TGTGCCAGCAGTGGCCGCCGACAGGGCCCGAGCGGGAGCAATCAGCCCCAGCATTTT CASSGRRQGPSGSNQPQHF
. TRBJ2-2 . TRBV11-3 TGTGCCAGCAGCTTTGGCCCAACAGGGACGAACACCGGGGAGCTGTTTTTT CASSFGPTGTNTGELFF
TRBD2 TRBJ2-3 . TRBV4-3 TGCGCCAGCAGCCCACTACTAGCGGGGGGGACAGATACGCAGTATTTT CASSPLLAGGTDTQYF
TRBD1 TRBJ1-2 . TRBV7-8 TGTGCCAGCAGCCCCGGGACAGGGGGAATAGGCCGCTATGGCTACACCTTC CASSPGTGGIGRYGYTF
. TRBJ1-1 few TRBV12-3/TRBV12-4 TGTGCCAGCAGTTTATTCGTGACTGAAGCTTTCTTT CASSLFVTEAFF
. TRBJ2-7 . TRBV6-5 TGTGCCAGCAGTTACTCTCCTAACTACGAGCAGTACTTC CASSYSPNYEQYF
TRBD1 TRBJ1-6 . TRBV4-2 TGTGCCAGCAGCCAAGGGGGACAGCCGGAGAATTCACCCCTCCACTTT CASSQGGQPENSPLHF
. TRBJ1-5 . TRBV6-2/TRBV6-3 TGTGCCAGCAGTTACTCCCCCCCCAGTTCCAATCAGCCCCAGCATTTT CASSYSPPSSNQPQHF
. TRBJ1-4 . TRBV6-2/TRBV6-3 TGTGCCAGCAGCAGCACCAGGGGAGACTATCGGTTT CASSSTRGDYRF
TRBD1 TRBJ1-6 . TRBV6-5 TGTGCCAGCAGTTCACGGACAGGGAAGGCTTCACCCCTCCACTTT CASSSRTGKASPLHF
. TRBJ1-1 . TRBV7-6 TGTGCCAGCAGCTTAGCGACCGGACAACCTCCGAACACTGAAGCTTTCTTT CASSLATGQPPNTEAFF
. TRBJ2-7 . TRBV5-4 TGTGCCAGCACTCACCGGGAGTCCTACGAGCAGTACTTC CASTHRESYEQYF
. TRBJ1-5 . TRBV15 TGTGCCACCAGCAGAGATCCCCCAGGTAGCAATCAGCCCCAGCATTTT CATSRDPPGSNQPQHF
. TRBJ1-3 . TRBV19 TGTGCCAGTAGTTCGACAGGTTCTGGAAACACCATATATTTT CASSSTGSGNTIYF
TRBD1 TRBJ2-7 . TRBV6-5 TGTGCCAGCAGTCGTACCCGGGACAGGGACTACGAGCAGTACTTC CASSRTRDRDYEQYF
TRBD1 TRBJ2-7 . TRBV7-9 TGTGCCAGCAGCTTAGCTGAGACAGGGGAGATCGAGCAGTACTTC CASSLAETGEIEQYF
. TRBJ1-5 . TRBV6-5 TGTGCCAGCAGTTACTCGGGGGGGAATCAGCCCCAGCATTTT CASSYSGGNQPQHF
. TRBJ1-2 . TRBV30 TGTGCCTGGAGTGTTTGGCGGGACTATGGCTACACCTTC CAWSVWRDYGYTF
TRBD1 TRBJ1-4 . TRBV5-1 TGCGCCAGCAGCTTGGTGGGGACAGGGGGTGAAAAACTGTTTTTT CASSLVGTGGEKLFF
TRBD1 TRBJ2-4 . TRBV5-1 TGCGCCAGCAGCCTGGAGACGGACAGGGGGCTACCCGTAGCCAAAAACATTCAGTACTTC CASSLETDRGLPVAKNIQYF
TRBD1 TRBJ2-2 . TRBV7-3 TGTGCCAGCAGCTTAAGGGACAGGGTAGTGGCCGGGGAGCTGTTTTTT CASSLRDRVVAGELFF
. TRBJ2-7 once TRBV19 TGTGCCAGTAGAGGCACAGGGTTAGGTTACGAGCAGTACTTC CASRGTGLGYEQYF
TRBD1 TRBJ2-7 . TRBV29-1 TGCAGCGTTGGGACAGGAAAGCGCTCCTACGAGCAGTACTTC CSVGTGKRSYEQYF
TRBD2 TRBJ2-2 . TRBV6-2/TRBV6-3 TGTGCCAGCAGTTACAGTACGGACCCGGGACTAGCGGAAACCGGGGAGCTGTTTTTT CASSYSTDPGLAETGELFF
TRBD1 TRBJ2-2 . TRBV11-2 TGTGCCAGCAGCTTAGGTGGCAGGGGGCCCGGGGAGCTGTTTTTT CASSLGGRGPGELFF
TRBD2 TRBJ2-1 . TRBV7-8 TGTGCCAGCAGCCCCAGACTAGCGGGAGAGCTCAATGAGCAGTTCTTC CASSPRLAGELNEQFF
TRBD1 TRBJ2-5 . TRBV9 TGTGCCAGCAGCGGGGGACAGACCCAAGAGACCCAGTACTTC CASSGGQTQETQYF
TRBD1 TRBJ2-1 . TRBV6-5 TGTGCCAGCAGTTCCTCCGGGACAGGGCCCCACAATGAGCAGTTCTTC CASSSSGTGPHNEQFF
TRBD2 TRBJ2-3 . TRBV19 TGTGCCAGTAGTCTCCCGGGACTAGCGGCAATCACAGATACGCAGTATTTT CASSLPGLAAITDTQYF
. TRBJ2-1 . TRBV6-5 TGTGCCAGCAGTTGGAACTGGGGGGAAATATATAATGAGCAGTTCTTC CASSWNWGEIYNEQFF
. TRBJ2-3 once TRBV7-6 TGTGCCAGCAGCTTAGAAACCGGGGGCACAGATACGCAGTATTTT CASSLETGGTDTQYF
TRBD1 TRBJ1-6 . TRBV9 TGTGCCAGCAGCGGGGACAGTAATTATTCACCCCTCCACTTT CASSGDSNYSPLHF
TRBD1 TRBJ2-7 many TRBV6-2/TRBV6-3 TGTGCCAGCAGACCTACAGGGGGTGGTTCCTACGAGCAGTACTTC CASRPTGGGSYEQYF
. TRBJ1-2 . TRBV27 TGTGCCAGCAGCCGCCAGGGTTACTATGGCTACACCTTC CASSRQGYYGYTF
TRBD2 TRBJ2-7 . TRBV7-2 TGTGCCAGCAGCCCGAGGTGGGACTACTCTCCCTCCGAGCAGTACTTC CASSPRWDYSPSEQYF
TRBD2 TRBJ2-7 . TRBV10-3 TGTGCCATGGGGGGGAGTAGCGGGAGAAGCTACGAGCAGTACTTC CAMGGSSGRSYEQYF
. TRBJ2-5 . TRBV7-9 TGTGCCAGCAGCAGCCTCGGCGGCGGGAAAGAGACCCAGTACTTC CASSSLGGGKETQYF
TRBD1 TRBJ2-3 . TRBV9 TGTGCCAGCAGCGTGACAGGGGGCCACACAGATACGCAGTATTTT CASSVTGGHTDTQYF
TRBD1 TRBJ2-1 . TRBV7-9 TGTGCCAGCAGCTCGGGGACAGGGTTCGGTGAGCAGTTCTTC CASSSGTGFGEQFF
TRBD1 TRBJ2-6 . TRBV6-1 TGTGCCAGCAGTGAGCCGACAGGGGTGAACTCTGGGGCCAACGTCCTGACTTTC CASSEPTGVNSGANVLTF
TRBD1 TRBJ1-2 . TRBV9 TGTGCCAGCAGCGTAGAGAGAGGACAGGGGGATTATGGCTACACCTTC CASSVERGQGDYGYTF
. TRBJ2-4 . TRBV3-1/TRBV3-2 TGTGCCAGCAGCCAAAGTTACGCGGCGGAGATAGCCAAAAACATTCAGTACTTC CASSQSYAAEIAKNIQYF
. TRBJ2-5 . TRBV3-1/TRBV3-2 TGTGCCAGCAGCCGGGACAACCAAGAGACCCAGTACTTC CASSRDNQETQYF
. TRBJ2-4 . TRBV19 TGTGCCACCGGGTGGGTATATGGAGCCAAAAACATTCAGTACTTC CATGWVYGAKNIQYF
. TRBJ1-3 . TRBV7-2 TGTGCCAGCAGCTCAGATAGCAGCACCATATATTTT CASSSDSSTIYF
. TRBJ1-4 once TRBV7-9 TGTGCCAGCAGCTCGTTAAACACCGATGAAAAACTGTTTTTT CASSSLNTDEKLFF
TRBD2 TRBJ2-7 . TRBV10-1 TGCGCCAGCAGTTTCCCCCTAGCGGAGAGCTCCTACGAGCAGTACTTC CASSFPLAESSYEQYF
. TRBJ1-2 . TRBV28 TGTGCCAGCAGTTACGCAGCTAACTATGGCTACACCTTC CASSYAANYGYTF
. TRBJ2-3 once TRBV9 TGTGCCAGCACGCGAAGCGGGAGCACAGATACGCAGTATTTT CASTRSGSTDTQYF
TRBD2 TRBJ2-1 few TRBV11-2 TGTGCCAGCAGCTCCCAAGCGGGGCGCTCCTACAATGAGCAGTTCTTC CASSSQAGRSYNEQFF
TRBD1 TRBJ1-2 . TRBV19 TGTGCCAGTAGTTCCGGGACAGGGGGCTATGGCTACACCTTC CASSSGTGGYGYTF